The 4 T cell receptor beta chains reported below all come from one sample, sequenced in a study of shared clonotypes between healthy human individuals. Here immunoSEQ multiplex PCR was the method, and the copy in TCRdb shows in-frame clones only, minus some. The table has around 1,900,000 clones, just under 95% seen once. Naivety among CD8 cells was defined by CD45RO negativity and positive CCR7 selection, thereby excluding terminally differentiated effector memory CD45RA+ cells. Sequenced input: naive CD8+ T cells from PBMCs. The receptors stem from a man between 18 and 29 years old in good health. Some clones in this sample may be carry-over from other donors' samples.

The chain joins TRBV27 to TRBJ2-5; unclear D gene. CDR3 length: 13 amino acids. With 7 bases removed from V and 5 bases from J, the gap between germline ends came to 14 bases. Germline V gene lookup returns CDR1 MNHEY and CDR2 SMNVEV (reference sequence). The CDR3 bases are TGTGCCAGCATCGGTCTGGAAGGGGAGACCCAGTACTTC. Its protein product is CASIGLEGETQYF.

V and J are TRBV6-5 and TRBJ2-5, with D maybe TRBD2 (5 bases). V lost 5 bases to trimming and J lost 4 bases, with 8 bases between them. The length of the CDR3 is 12 residues. Germline V CDR1 and CDR2: MNHEY, SVGAGI. The CDR3 DNA is TGTGCCAGCAGTAGAGCGGTAGAGACCCAGTACTTC. Amino acid sequence: CASSRAVETQYF.

In DNA, the CDR3 is TGTGCCAGCAGTTTAGCCAGGGGGCTGTCACCCCTCCACTTT. Translation: CASSLARGLSPLHF. V is TRBV27 and J is TRBJ1-6; TRBD1 matches 8 bases. The ends lost 2 bases at V and 10 bases at J; junction bases unmatched: 4. The CDR3 sequence is 14 residues long. Looked up from germline, CDR1 is MNHEY and CDR2 is SMNVEV (reference sequence).

The genes are TRBV4-1 and TRBJ2-7; D call uncertain. This CDR3 spans 14 amino acids. V lost 2 bases and J 2 bases, leaving 10 bases between the germline ends. Per the germline V gene, CDR1 is MGHRA and CDR2 is YSYEKL. The CDR3 loop is CASSQLGSAYEQYF. DNA of the CDR3: TGCGCCAGCAGCCAATTAGGTTCAGCCTACGAGCAGTACTTC.